Below are 13 T cell receptor beta chains sequenced from a single sample in a study of T cells after yellow fever vaccination. TCRdb re-called the 5' RACE reads with MiXCR, one entry per CDR3 protein. The sample lists just over 250,000 distinct CDR3 sequences, roughly 5% occurring once. The input for sequencing was CD4+ T cells sorted from PBMCs, taken on the day of the yellow fever booster vaccination. The receptor set was obtained from a man between 18 and 29 years old who received the YFV17D yellow fever vaccine.

This clonotype was counted many times. The CDR3 DNA reads as TGTGCCATCAGAAATAAACAGGGGGATTCAGGCTACACCTTC. It encodes CAIRNKQGDSGYTF. The chain uses TRBV10-3 and TRBJ1-2; 8 bases line up with TRBD1. This CDR3 is built from 14 residues. The ends lost 6 bases at V and 8 bases at J; junction bases unmatched: 11. Germline V lookup: CDR1 ENHRY, CDR2 SYGVKD.

The chain links TRBV11-2 to TRBJ1-2; maybe TRBD1 (6 bases). V was clipped by 5 bases and J by 2 bases, with 15 bases between them. The CDR3 sequence is 15 residues long. Germline values: CDR1 SGHAT, CDR2 FQNNGV. The CDR3 DNA reads as TGTGCCAGCAGCCCACTGAGGGGGGTGAACTATGGCTACACCTTC. This codes for CASSPLRGVNYGYTF.

V and J are TRBV24-1 and TRBJ2-3; D unresolved. V shed 1 base and J shed 0 bases, with 10 bases lying between them. The germline gives CDR1 KGHDR, CDR2 SFDVKD. This CDR3 contains 16 residues. The CDR3 bases are TGTGCCACCAGTGATTTAAAGGAAATGAGCACAGATACGCAGTATTTT. Translation: CATSDLKEMSTDTQYF.

This clonotype was detected only a few times. The chain recombines TRBV4-3 with TRBJ2-3, with a tentative D call TRBD2 (5 bases). CDR3 length: 17 amino acids. Per germline, CDR1 LGHNA and CDR2 YSLEER. Deletions cut 1 base from V and 3 bases from J, with 17 bases between. The CDR3 region is CASSQVIGSGPTDTQYF. DNA of the CDR3: TGCGCCAGCAGCCAAGTGATCGGCAGCGGACCAACAGATACGCAGTATTTT.

This clonotype has more than one count but fewer than ten. The J gene is TRBJ2-7, the V gene TRBV20-1; perhaps TRBD2 as D (5 bases). With 0 bases removed from V and 0 bases from J, the gap between germline ends came to 12 bases. Germline CDR1 DFQATT, CDR2 SNEGSKA (reference sequence). The CDR3 has 15 residues. CDR3 residues: CSARDPTGGSYEQYF. The CDR3 region has the DNA TGCAGTGCTAGAGATCCGACTGGAGGCTCCTACGAGCAGTACTTC.

In this sample, this clonotype turned up a few times. The rearrangement uses TRBV20-1 and TRBJ1-1; 7 bases align to TRBD1. Germline CDR1 is DFQATT and CDR2 is SNEGSKA (reference sequence). V trimming: 5 bases; J trimming: 3 bases; junction bases outside the gene matches: 9. The CDR3 extends over 14 amino acids. The CDR3 region has the DNA TGCAGTGCTCGATATACAGGGGCGGACACTGAAGCTTTCTTT. Translation gives CSARYTGADTEAFF.

V gene TRBV6-1 combines with J gene TRBJ1-5, with a possible D match to TRBD1 (6 bases). V lost 6 bases and J lost 4, with 10 bases in between. Germline loops: CDR1 MNHNS, CDR2 SASEGT. This CDR3 has 13 amino acids. Written as DNA, the CDR3 is TGTGCCAGCAGGGGGACACTGAATCAGCCCCAGCATTTT. Protein product: CASRGTLNQPQHF.

This clonotype was recorded a few times. The rearrangement links TRBV29-1 to TRBJ1-4; 7 bases are shared with TRBD1. From germline, CDR1 is SQVTM and CDR2 ANQGSEA. The CDR3 sequence is 14 residues long. V shed 6 bases and J 3 bases; nucleotides not matched to a gene: 7. The CDR3: CSVTGLDSNEKLFF. DNA of the CDR3: TGCAGCGTGACAGGGCTGGATTCTAATGAAAAACTGTTTTTT.

The chain recombines TRBV5-1 with TRBJ1-1, with 10 bases fitting TRBD1. With V trimmed by 4 bases and J by 7 bases, 10 bases remained unmatched. Germline V gives CDR1 SGHRS, CDR2 YFSETQ. The CDR3 extends over 15 amino acids. The CDR3 region has the DNA TGCGCCAGCAGCCCGCGGGACAGGGGAGAAGGTGAAGCTTTCTTT. Its translation is CASSPRDRGEGEAFF.

This clonotype was detected ten times or more. This chain joins TRBV6-5 and TRBJ1-6; D is possibly TRBD1 (5 bases). The CDR3 loop spans 15 amino acids. The V gene's germline CDR1 is MNHEY and CDR2 SVGAGI. The V gene lost 2 bases and the J gene lost 9 bases, with 14 bases spanning the gap. CDR3 DNA sequence: TGTGCCAGCAGTTACGCTAATCGTAGGGGTTCACCCCTCCACTTT. Encoded protein: CASSYANRRGSPLHF.

This clonotype showed up many times. The CDR3 nucleotides read TGTGCCAGCAAGCCGGGACCAAGCACAGATACGCAGTATTTT. Translation gives CASKPGPSTDTQYF. The chain joins TRBV12-3 or TRBV12-4 to TRBJ2-3; the D gene could be TRBD1 or TRBD2 (5 bases each). The CDR3 consists of 14 residues. V lost 7 bases, J lost 0 bases, and 11 bases lay in between.

In this sample, this clonotype turned up a few times. The V call is TRBV4-1, the J call TRBJ2-1; 13 bases agree with TRBD2. CDR1 and CDR2 from the germline V gene are MGHRA and YSYEKL. The trim removed 4 bases at V and 3 bases at J, leaving 3 bases unmatched. The CDR3 spans 16 residues. CDR3 in amino acids: CASSRGTSGNYNEQFF. The CDR3 nucleotides are TGCGCCAGCAGCCGGGGGACTAGCGGGAACTACAATGAGCAGTTCTTC.

In this sample, this clonotype turned up a few times. The V gene is TRBV3-1, the J gene TRBJ1-1; D uncertain. Germline CDR1 reads LGHDT; CDR2 reads YNNKEL (reference sequence). This CDR3 is 14 amino acids long. V lost 0 bases and J 6 bases, leaving 11 bases between the germline ends. CDR3 in amino acids: CASSQDLQRPEAFF. In DNA form, the CDR3 reads TGTGCCAGCAGCCAAGATCTACAGAGACCTGAAGCTTTCTTT. The whole variable domain, filled in from reference TRBV3-1 and TRBJ1-1, reads DTAVSQTPKYLVTQMGNDKSIKCEQNLGHDTMYWYKQDSKKFLKIMFSYNNKELIINETVPNRFSPKSPDKAHLNLHINSLELGDSAVYFCASSQDLQRPEAFFGQGTRLTVV.